Listed here is a single T cell receptor beta chain. This specimen belongs to a study of T cells in tuberculosis. Sequencing was performed with immunoSEQ multiplex PCR; in TCRdb, only in-frame clones are kept and a portion is missing. The sample shows about 25,000 clones, around 94% of them seen only once. V was trimmed by 2 bases and J by 5 bases, leaving 13 bases between them. The germline CDR1 and CDR2 sequences are ENHRY and SYGVKD. The CDR3 is 15 amino acids. The V and J genes are TRBV10-3 and TRBJ2-1; weak D call: TRBD2 (6 bases). This clonotype was obtained from a donor aged 10-29 years with latent tuberculosis or without tuberculosis infection. Some clones in this sample may be carry-over from other donors' samples. Sequencing was carried out using PBMCs. CDR3 coding DNA: TGTGCCATCAGTGAGAGGGGAGGCTACCACAATGAGCAGTTCTTC. Translated: CAISERGGYHNEQFF.